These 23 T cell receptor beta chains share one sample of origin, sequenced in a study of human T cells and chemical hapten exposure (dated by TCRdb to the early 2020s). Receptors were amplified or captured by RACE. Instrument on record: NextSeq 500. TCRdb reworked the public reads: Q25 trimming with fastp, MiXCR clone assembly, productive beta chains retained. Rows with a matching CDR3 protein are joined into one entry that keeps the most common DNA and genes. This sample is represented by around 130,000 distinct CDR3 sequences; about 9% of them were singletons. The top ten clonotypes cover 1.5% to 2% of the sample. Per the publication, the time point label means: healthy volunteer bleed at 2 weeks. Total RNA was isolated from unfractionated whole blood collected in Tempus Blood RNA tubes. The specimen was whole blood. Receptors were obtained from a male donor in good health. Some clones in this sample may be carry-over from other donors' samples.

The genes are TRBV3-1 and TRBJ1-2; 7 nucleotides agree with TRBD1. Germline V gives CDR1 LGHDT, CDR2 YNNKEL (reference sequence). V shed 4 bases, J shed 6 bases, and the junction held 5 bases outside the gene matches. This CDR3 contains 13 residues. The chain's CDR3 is CASSPDRIHGYTF. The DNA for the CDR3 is TGTGCCAGCAGCCCGGACAGGATCCATGGCTACACCTTC.

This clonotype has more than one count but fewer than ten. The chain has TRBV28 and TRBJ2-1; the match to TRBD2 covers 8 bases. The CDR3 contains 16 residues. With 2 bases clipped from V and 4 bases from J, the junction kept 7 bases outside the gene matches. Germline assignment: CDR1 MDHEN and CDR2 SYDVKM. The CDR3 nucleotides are TGTGCCAGCAGTTTACCCGGGACTAGAGGTTACAATGAGCAGTTCTTC. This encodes CASSLPGTRGYNEQFF.

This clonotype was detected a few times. This chain's CDR3 is CASSPGVQETQYF. The CDR3 nucleotides read TGTGCCAGCTCACCAGGGGTCCAAGAGACCCAGTACTTC. The chain joins TRBV18 to TRBJ2-5; unclear D gene. Looked up from germline, CDR1 is KGHSH and CDR2 is LQKENI. The CDR3 runs 13 residues. V was pared by 2 bases and J by 1 base, with 5 bases between.

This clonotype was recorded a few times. CDR3 region: CATSGTGGTEAFF. The CDR3 DNA reads TGTGCCACTTCCGGGACAGGAGGTACTGAAGCTTTCTTT. The gene calls are TRBV2 and TRBJ1-1, with TRBD1 matching over 8 bases. CDR3 length equals 13 residues. Trimming removed 10 bases from V and 5 bases from J; junction bases left unmatched: 9. From germline, CDR1 is SNHLY and CDR2 FYNNEI.

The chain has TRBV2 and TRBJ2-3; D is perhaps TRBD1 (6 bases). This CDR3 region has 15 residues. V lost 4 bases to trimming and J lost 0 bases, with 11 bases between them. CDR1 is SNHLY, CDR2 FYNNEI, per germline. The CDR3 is CASSALDSSTDTQYF. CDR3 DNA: TGTGCCAGCAGTGCTCTGGACAGCAGCACAGATACGCAGTATTTT.

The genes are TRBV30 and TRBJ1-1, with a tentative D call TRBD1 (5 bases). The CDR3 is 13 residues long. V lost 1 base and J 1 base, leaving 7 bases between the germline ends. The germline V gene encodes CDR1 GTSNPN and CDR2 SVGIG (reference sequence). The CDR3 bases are TGTGCCTGGAGTGACACAGGGAACACTGAAGCTTTCTTT. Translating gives CAWSDTGNTEAFF.

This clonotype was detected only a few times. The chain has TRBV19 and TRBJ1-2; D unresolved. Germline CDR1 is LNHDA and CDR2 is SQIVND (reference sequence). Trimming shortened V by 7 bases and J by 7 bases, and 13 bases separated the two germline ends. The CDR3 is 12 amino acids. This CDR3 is CASTLGMGGYTF. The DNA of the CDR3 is TGTGCCAGTACCCTCGGAATGGGTGGCTACACCTTC.

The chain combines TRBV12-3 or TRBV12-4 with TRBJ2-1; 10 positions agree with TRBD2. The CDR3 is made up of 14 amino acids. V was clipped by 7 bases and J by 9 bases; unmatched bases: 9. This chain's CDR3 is CASKSGRAQVEQFF. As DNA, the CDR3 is TGTGCCAGCAAGAGCGGGAGGGCCCAGGTTGAGCAGTTCTTC.

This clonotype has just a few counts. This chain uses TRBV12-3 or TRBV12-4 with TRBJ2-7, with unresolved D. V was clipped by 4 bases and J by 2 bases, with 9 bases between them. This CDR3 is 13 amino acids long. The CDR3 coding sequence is TGTGCCAGCAGTTCGCCCACAGCCTACGAGCAGTACTTC. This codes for CASSSPTAYEQYF.

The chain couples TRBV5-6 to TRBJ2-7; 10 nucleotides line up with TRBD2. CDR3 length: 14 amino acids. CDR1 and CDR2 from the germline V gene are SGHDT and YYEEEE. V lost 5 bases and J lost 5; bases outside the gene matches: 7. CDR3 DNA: TGTGCCAGCAGGGACACCGGGACTAGCGACGAGCAGTACTTC. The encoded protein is CASRDTGTSDEQYF. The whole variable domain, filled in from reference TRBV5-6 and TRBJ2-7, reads DAGVTQSPTHLIKTRGQQVTLRCSPKSGHDTVSWYQQALGQGPQFIFQYYEEEERQRGNFPDRFSGHQFPNYSSELNVNALLLGDSALYLCASRDTGTSDEQYFGPGTRLTVT.

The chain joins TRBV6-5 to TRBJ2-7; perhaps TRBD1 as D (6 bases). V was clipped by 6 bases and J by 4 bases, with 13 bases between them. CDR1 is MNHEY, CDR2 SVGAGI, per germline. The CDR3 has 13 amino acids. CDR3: CASSIRDTYEQYF. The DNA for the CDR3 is TGTGCCAGCAGCATCCGGGACACTTACGAGCAGTACTTC.

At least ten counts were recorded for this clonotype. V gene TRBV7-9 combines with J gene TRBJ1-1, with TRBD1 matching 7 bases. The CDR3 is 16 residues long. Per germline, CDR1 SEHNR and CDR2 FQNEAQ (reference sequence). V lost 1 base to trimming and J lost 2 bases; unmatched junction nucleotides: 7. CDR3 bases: TGTGCCAGCAGCTTAGACCCGGACAGGTATAACACTGAAGCTTTCTTT. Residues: CASSLDPDRYNTEAFF.

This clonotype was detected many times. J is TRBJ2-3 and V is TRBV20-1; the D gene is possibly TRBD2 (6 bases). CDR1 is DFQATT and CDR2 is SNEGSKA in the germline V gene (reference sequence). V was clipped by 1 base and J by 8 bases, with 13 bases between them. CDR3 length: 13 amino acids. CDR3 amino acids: CSARGEAGPTQYF. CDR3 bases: TGCAGTGCTAGAGGGGAGGCGGGACCTACGCAGTATTTT.

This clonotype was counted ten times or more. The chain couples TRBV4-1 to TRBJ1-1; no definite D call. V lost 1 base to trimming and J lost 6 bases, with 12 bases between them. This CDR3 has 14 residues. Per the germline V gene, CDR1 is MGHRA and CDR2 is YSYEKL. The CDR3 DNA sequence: TGCGCCAGCAGCCAAGTCACCGGCCGGGCTGAAGCTTTCTTT. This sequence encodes CASSQVTGRAEAFF.

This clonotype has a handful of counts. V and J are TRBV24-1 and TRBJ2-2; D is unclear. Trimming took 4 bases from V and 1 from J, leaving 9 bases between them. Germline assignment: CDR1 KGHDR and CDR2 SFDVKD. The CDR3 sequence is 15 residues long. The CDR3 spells CATSDQRQNTGELFF. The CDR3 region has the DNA TGTGCCACCAGTGACCAAAGACAGAACACCGGGGAGCTGTTTTTT.

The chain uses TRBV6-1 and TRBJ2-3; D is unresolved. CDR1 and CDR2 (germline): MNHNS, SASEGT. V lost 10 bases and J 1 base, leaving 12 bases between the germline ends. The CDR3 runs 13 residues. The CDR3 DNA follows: TGTGCCACCGATCGGGTCCGCACAGATACGCAGTATTTT. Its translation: CATDRVRTDTQYF.

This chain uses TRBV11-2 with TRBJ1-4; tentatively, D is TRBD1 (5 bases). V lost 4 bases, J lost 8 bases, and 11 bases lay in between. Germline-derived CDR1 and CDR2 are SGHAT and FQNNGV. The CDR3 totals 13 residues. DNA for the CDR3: TGTGCCAGCAGCTGGGGGGGAGGGGAAAAACTGTTTTTT. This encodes CASSWGGGEKLFF.

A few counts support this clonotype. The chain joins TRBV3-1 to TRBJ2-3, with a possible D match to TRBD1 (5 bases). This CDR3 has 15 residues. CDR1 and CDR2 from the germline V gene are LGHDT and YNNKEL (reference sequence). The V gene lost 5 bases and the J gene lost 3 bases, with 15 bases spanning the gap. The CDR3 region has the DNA TGTGCCAGCAGCACACAGGATAACGGTACAGATACGCAGTATTTT. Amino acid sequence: CASSTQDNGTDTQYF.

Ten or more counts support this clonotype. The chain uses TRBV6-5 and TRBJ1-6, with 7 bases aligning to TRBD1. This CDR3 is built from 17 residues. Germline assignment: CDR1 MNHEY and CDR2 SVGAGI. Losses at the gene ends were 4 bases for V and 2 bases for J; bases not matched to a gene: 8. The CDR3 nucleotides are TGTGCCAGCAGTTCCAGACAGGGAGGGACCTATAATTCACCCCTCCACTTT. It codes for CASSSRQGGTYNSPLHF.

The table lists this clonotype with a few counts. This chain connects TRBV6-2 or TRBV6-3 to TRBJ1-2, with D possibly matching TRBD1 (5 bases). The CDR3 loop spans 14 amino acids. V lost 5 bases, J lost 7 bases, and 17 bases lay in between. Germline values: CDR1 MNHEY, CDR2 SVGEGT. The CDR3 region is CASSARVPYTGYTF. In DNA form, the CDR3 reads TGTGCCAGCAGTGCCAGGGTCCCATATACTGGCTACACCTTC.

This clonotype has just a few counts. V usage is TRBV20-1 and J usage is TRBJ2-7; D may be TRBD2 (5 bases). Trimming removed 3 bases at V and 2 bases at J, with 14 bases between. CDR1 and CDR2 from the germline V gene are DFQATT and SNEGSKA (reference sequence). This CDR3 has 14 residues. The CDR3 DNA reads TGCAGTGCTAGTTCCGGGGTCGGGACCTACGAGCAGTACTTC. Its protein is CSASSGVGTYEQYF.

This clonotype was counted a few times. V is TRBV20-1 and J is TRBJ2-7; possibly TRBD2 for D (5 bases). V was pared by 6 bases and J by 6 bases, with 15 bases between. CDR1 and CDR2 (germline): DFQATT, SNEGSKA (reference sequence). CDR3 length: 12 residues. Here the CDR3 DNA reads TGCAGTGCCGCGGGCCAGTCTTCCGAGCAGTACTTC. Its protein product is CSAAGQSSEQYF.

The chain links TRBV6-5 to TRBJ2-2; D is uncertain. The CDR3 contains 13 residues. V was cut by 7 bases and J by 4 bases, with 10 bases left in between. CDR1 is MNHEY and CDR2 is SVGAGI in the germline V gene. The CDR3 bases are TGTGCCAGCACCCCTGCTGGCACCGGGGAGCTGTTTTTT. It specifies CASTPAGTGELFF.